This entry features one TCR beta chain sequence. These data are taken from a study of shared clonotypes between healthy human individuals. Sequencing used immunoSEQ multiplex PCR; TCRdb keeps in-frame clones, though not all of them. The sample carries roughly 2,000,000 clones, around 93% recorded once. This CDR3 is built from 15 residues. The junction had 7 bases not matched to a gene; V was cut back by 6 bases and J by 2 bases. Germline V gene lookup returns CDR1 MNHEY and CDR2 SMNVEV (reference sequence). Terminally differentiated effector memory CD45RA+ cells were excluded from the naive CD8 cells, which were CD45RO-negative and positively selected for CCR7.

The chain carries TRBV27 and TRBJ1-5, with 7 bases lining up with TRBD1. The source is a man aged 18 to 35 in good health. Some clones in this sample may be carry-over from other donors' samples. The sequenced sample was naive CD8+ T cells from PBMCs. The CDR3 is CASRGYDRGNQPQHF. The CDR3 DNA follows: TGTGCCAGCAGGGGCTACGACAGGGGCAATCAGCCCCAGCATTTT.